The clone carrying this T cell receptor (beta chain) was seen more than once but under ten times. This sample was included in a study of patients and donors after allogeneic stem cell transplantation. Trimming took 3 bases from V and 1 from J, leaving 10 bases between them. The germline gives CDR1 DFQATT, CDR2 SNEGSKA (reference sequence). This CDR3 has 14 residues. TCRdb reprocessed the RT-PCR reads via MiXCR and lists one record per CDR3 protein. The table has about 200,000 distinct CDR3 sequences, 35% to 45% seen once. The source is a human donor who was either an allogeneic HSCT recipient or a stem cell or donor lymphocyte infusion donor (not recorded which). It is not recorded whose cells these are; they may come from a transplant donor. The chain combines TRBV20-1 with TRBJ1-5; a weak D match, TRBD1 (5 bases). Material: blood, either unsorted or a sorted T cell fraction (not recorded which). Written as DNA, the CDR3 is TGCAGTGCTAGTCGTGGGGCCAGCAATCAGCCCCAGCATTTT. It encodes CSASRGASNQPQHF.